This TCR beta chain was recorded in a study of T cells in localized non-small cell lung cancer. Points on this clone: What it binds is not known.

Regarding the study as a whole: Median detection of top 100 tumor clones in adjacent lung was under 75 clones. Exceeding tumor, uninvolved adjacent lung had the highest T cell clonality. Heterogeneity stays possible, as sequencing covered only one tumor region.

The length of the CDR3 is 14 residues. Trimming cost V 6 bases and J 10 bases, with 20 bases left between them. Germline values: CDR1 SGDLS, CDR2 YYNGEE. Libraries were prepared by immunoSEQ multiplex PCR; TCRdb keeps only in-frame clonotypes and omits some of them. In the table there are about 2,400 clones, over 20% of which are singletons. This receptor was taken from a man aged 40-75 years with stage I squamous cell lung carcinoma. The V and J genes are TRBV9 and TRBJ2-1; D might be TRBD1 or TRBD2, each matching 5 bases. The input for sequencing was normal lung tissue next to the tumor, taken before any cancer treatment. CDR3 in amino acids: CASTPGPPPIEQFF. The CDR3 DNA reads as TGTGCCAGCACTCCGGGACCACCCCCCATAGAGCAGTTCTTC.